These T cell receptor beta chains were read from a single sample in a study of molecular identifiers for immune sequencing clone quantification. A single record per CDR3 protein comes from TCRdb applying MiXCR to the PCR reads. The table lists about half a million distinct CDR3 sequences, 20% to 25% of them singletons. The specimen sequenced was naive CD8+ T cells from blood, with Jurkat cell RNA spiked in. Receptor source: a human donor in good health. Some libraries in this study had Jurkat cell RNA spiked in. CDR3s include the opening cysteine and the closing phenylalanine or tryptophan. Fields, in order: D gene, clone size, V gene, J gene, CDR3 protein, CDR3 DNA. The D gene is left open where the match is weak. Expanded clones get a size class; other rows say once, few or many, or leave the size out.

d_call: .
clone_size: .
v_call: TRBV20-1
j_call: TRBJ1-1
cdr3_aa: CSAADGLSNTEAFF
cdr3_nt: TGCAGTGCTGCGGACGGTTTATCGAACACTGAAGCTTTCTTT

d_call: TRBD1
clone_size: .
v_call: TRBV19
j_call: TRBJ2-7
cdr3_aa: CASSMGLGTALEQYF
cdr3_nt: TGTGCCAGTAGTATGGGCCTGGGGACAGCCCTAGAGCAGTACTTC

d_call: .
clone_size: many
v_call: TRBV25-1
j_call: TRBJ2-1
cdr3_aa: CASSDEGGKYNEQFF
cdr3_nt: TGTGCCAGCAGTGATGAGGGCGGGAAGTACAATGAGCAGTTCTTC

d_call: .
clone_size: many
v_call: TRBV3-1
j_call: TRBJ2-1
cdr3_aa: CASSRGDNEQFF
cdr3_nt: TGTGCCAGCAGCCGAGGGGACAATGAGCAGTTCTTC

d_call: TRBD1
clone_size: many
v_call: TRBV7-9
j_call: TRBJ2-3
cdr3_aa: CASSPYWGQDGDTQYF
cdr3_nt: TGTGCCAGCAGCCCGTACTGGGGACAGGACGGGGATACGCAGTATTTT

d_call: .
clone_size: .
v_call: TRBV5-3
j_call: TRBJ2-2
cdr3_aa: CASSLASITQNTGELFF
cdr3_nt: TGTGCCAGCAGCTTGGCGTCAATTACTCAGAACACCGGGGAGCTGTTTTTT

d_call: TRBD1
clone_size: many
v_call: TRBV12-3/TRBV12-4
j_call: TRBJ1-2
cdr3_aa: CASSSSDREWNYGYTF
cdr3_nt: TGTGCCAGCAGTTCCAGCGACAGGGAATGGAACTATGGCTACACCTTC

d_call: .
clone_size: .
v_call: TRBV19
j_call: TRBJ1-4
cdr3_aa: CASRRAGEEKLFF
cdr3_nt: TGTGCCAGTCGGAGGGCAGGAGAGGAAAAACTGTTTTTT

d_call: .
clone_size: many
v_call: TRBV5-1
j_call: TRBJ2-5
cdr3_aa: CASTPEPGLWETQYF
cdr3_nt: TGCGCCAGCACTCCAGAGCCAGGGCTGTGGGAGACCCAGTACTTC

d_call: .
clone_size: .
v_call: TRBV7-9
j_call: TRBJ2-1
cdr3_aa: CASSFSMEIDNEQFF
cdr3_nt: TGTGCCAGCAGCTTCTCTATGGAGATAGACAATGAGCAGTTCTTC

d_call: TRBD2
clone_size: .
v_call: TRBV6-2/TRBV6-3
j_call: TRBJ2-5
cdr3_aa: CASSYVAGPPGETQYF
cdr3_nt: TGTGCCAGCAGTTACGTAGCGGGTCCGCCGGGGGAGACCCAGTACTTC

d_call: .
clone_size: few
v_call: TRBV7-6
j_call: TRBJ2-3
cdr3_aa: CASSYSGVGGADAQYF
cdr3_nt: TGTGCCAGCAGCTACAGCGGGGTAGGGGGCGCAGATGCGCAGTATTTT

d_call: .
clone_size: .
v_call: TRBV27
j_call: TRBJ2-1
cdr3_aa: CASSWTHLVPNNEQFF
cdr3_nt: TGTGCCAGCAGTTGGACTCATTTAGTGCCGAACAATGAGCAGTTCTTC

d_call: TRBD2
clone_size: .
v_call: TRBV3-1
j_call: TRBJ2-2
cdr3_aa: CASSRTSGGALANTGELLF
cdr3_nt: TGTGCCAGCAGTCGAACAAGCGGGGGGGCCCTCGCGAACACCGGGGAGCTGCTTTTT

d_call: .
clone_size: many
v_call: TRBV2
j_call: TRBJ1-2
cdr3_aa: CASGNYGYTF
cdr3_nt: TGTGCCAGTGGGAACTATGGCTACACCTTC

d_call: .
clone_size: few
v_call: TRBV6-2/TRBV6-3
j_call: TRBJ2-1
cdr3_aa: CASSFWVSYNEQFF
cdr3_nt: TGTGCCAGCAGTTTTTGGGTGTCCTACAATGAGCAGTTCTTC

d_call: TRBD2
clone_size: .
v_call: TRBV7-2
j_call: TRBJ2-1
cdr3_aa: CASSLSTSGRGPYNEQFF
cdr3_nt: TGTGCCAGCAGCTTATCAACTAGCGGGAGGGGTCCCTACAATGAGCAGTTCTTC

d_call: TRBD1
clone_size: few
v_call: TRBV29-1
j_call: TRBJ2-7
cdr3_aa: CSVEDKTGERDYEQYF
cdr3_nt: TGCAGCGTTGAAGATAAGACAGGGGAGAGAGACTACGAGCAGTACTTC

d_call: .
clone_size: .
v_call: TRBV7-9
j_call: TRBJ2-3
cdr3_aa: CAGGHGLVADTQYF
cdr3_nt: TGTGCCGGCGGCCATGGGCTGGTTGCAGATACGCAGTATTTT

d_call: .
clone_size: few
v_call: TRBV4-3
j_call: TRBJ2-5
cdr3_aa: CASSQNRRGMFETQYF
cdr3_nt: TGCGCCAGCAGCCAAAACCGCCGCGGGATGTTTGAGACCCAGTACTTC

d_call: .
clone_size: few
v_call: TRBV27
j_call: TRBJ2-3
cdr3_aa: CASSPPSQDTQYF
cdr3_nt: TGTGCCAGCAGTCCACCCTCACAAGATACGCAGTATTTT

d_call: TRBD1
clone_size: many
v_call: TRBV4-3
j_call: TRBJ1-2
cdr3_aa: CASSQDAGQSGYGYTF
cdr3_nt: TGCGCCAGCAGCCAAGATGCGGGACAGTCAGGCTATGGCTACACCTTC

d_call: .
clone_size: many
v_call: TRBV4-3
j_call: TRBJ1-5
cdr3_aa: CASSQDRAGIQPQHF
cdr3_nt: TGCGCCAGCAGCCAAGATAGGGCAGGGATTCAGCCCCAGCATTTT

d_call: .
clone_size: few
v_call: TRBV10-2
j_call: TRBJ1-2
cdr3_aa: CASSENSLSDGYTF
cdr3_nt: TGCGCCAGCAGTGAGAACAGTCTAAGTGATGGCTACACCTTC

d_call: .
clone_size: many
v_call: TRBV28
j_call: TRBJ2-6
cdr3_aa: CASSFAGSGANVLTF
cdr3_nt: TGTGCCAGCAGTTTCGCTGGCTCTGGGGCCAACGTCCTGACTTTC

d_call: .
clone_size: few
v_call: TRBV6-2/TRBV6-3
j_call: TRBJ2-5
cdr3_aa: CASSELGQETQYF
cdr3_nt: TGTGCCAGCAGTGAACTGGGCCAAGAGACCCAGTACTTC

d_call: TRBD1
clone_size: .
v_call: TRBV6-1
j_call: TRBJ1-4
cdr3_aa: CASSDKTGWNEKLFF
cdr3_nt: TGTGCCAGCAGTGATAAGACAGGGTGGAATGAAAAACTGTTTTTT

d_call: .
clone_size: .
v_call: TRBV4-1
j_call: TRBJ2-3
cdr3_aa: CASSYQRLVTDTDTQCF
cdr3_nt: TGCGCCAGCAGCTACCAACGCCTAGTCACCGACACAGATACGCAGTGTTTT

d_call: TRBD2
clone_size: many
v_call: TRBV11-2
j_call: TRBJ2-2
cdr3_aa: CASSLDPLAGTGELFF
cdr3_nt: TGTGCCAGCAGCTTAGATCCTCTAGCGGGCACCGGGGAGCTGTTTTTT

d_call: .
clone_size: .
v_call: TRBV9
j_call: TRBJ1-1
cdr3_aa: CASSVVTGITEAFF
cdr3_nt: TGTGCCAGCAGCGTAGTTACAGGGATCACTGAAGCTTTCTTT

d_call: .
clone_size: few
v_call: TRBV7-3
j_call: TRBJ1-6
cdr3_aa: CASSQGYGGSPLHF
cdr3_nt: TGTGCCAGCAGCCAGGGGTACGGGGGTTCACCCCTCCACTTT

d_call: .
clone_size: .
v_call: TRBV11-2
j_call: TRBJ2-5
cdr3_aa: CASSLLYSAKETQYF
cdr3_nt: TGTGCCAGCAGCTTGCTTTATAGCGCGAAAGAGACCCAGTACTTC

d_call: .
clone_size: .
v_call: TRBV6-2/TRBV6-3
j_call: TRBJ2-7
cdr3_aa: CASNEDILANEQYF
cdr3_nt: TGTGCCAGCAATGAAGACATACTAGCCAACGAGCAGTACTTC

d_call: TRBD2
clone_size: .
v_call: TRBV4-2
j_call: TRBJ2-7
cdr3_aa: CASSQPGTSGSSYEQYF
cdr3_nt: TGTGCCAGCAGCCAGCCAGGGACTAGCGGGAGCTCCTACGAGCAGTACTTC

d_call: TRBD1
clone_size: few
v_call: TRBV2
j_call: TRBJ2-7
cdr3_aa: CASKNLPRDRDYEQYF
cdr3_nt: TGTGCCAGCAAGAATTTACCCCGGGACAGGGACTACGAGCAGTACTTC

d_call: .
clone_size: .
v_call: TRBV18
j_call: TRBJ1-1
cdr3_aa: CASSPAWDTHMNTEAFF
cdr3_nt: TGTGCCAGCTCACCTGCCTGGGACACACACATGAACACTGAAGCTTTCTTT

d_call: .
clone_size: many
v_call: TRBV24-1
j_call: TRBJ2-3
cdr3_aa: CATSDSKLDTQYF
cdr3_nt: TGTGCCACCAGTGATTCCAAGTTAGATACGCAGTATTTT

d_call: .
clone_size: few
v_call: TRBV20-1
j_call: TRBJ1-1
cdr3_aa: CSASDRMNTEAFF
cdr3_nt: TGCAGTGCTAGCGACAGGATGAACACTGAAGCTTTCTTT

d_call: TRBD2
clone_size: .
v_call: TRBV7-6
j_call: TRBJ2-3
cdr3_aa: CASSLEQGLNTQYF
cdr3_nt: TGTGCCAGCAGCTTGGAGCAGGGACTAAATACGCAGTATTTT

d_call: .
clone_size: many
v_call: TRBV6-5
j_call: TRBJ2-3
cdr3_aa: CASSYPNTDTQYF
cdr3_nt: TGTGCCAGCAGTTACCCTAACACAGATACGCAGTATTTT

d_call: .
clone_size: many
v_call: TRBV6-5
j_call: TRBJ1-6
cdr3_aa: CASSYGVSDNSPLHF
cdr3_nt: TGTGCCAGCAGTTACGGTGTGTCAGATAATTCACCCCTCCACTTT

d_call: .
clone_size: many
v_call: TRBV12-3/TRBV12-4
j_call: TRBJ2-2
cdr3_aa: CASSHKPNTGELFF
cdr3_nt: TGTGCCAGCAGCCATAAGCCGAACACCGGGGAGCTGTTTTTT

d_call: .
clone_size: few
v_call: TRBV24-1
j_call: TRBJ2-3
cdr3_aa: CATSEVGSTDTQYF
cdr3_nt: TGTGCCACCAGTGAGGTAGGGAGCACAGATACGCAGTATTTT

d_call: .
clone_size: many
v_call: TRBV4-1
j_call: TRBJ1-4
cdr3_aa: CASSSSWGEGEKLFF
cdr3_nt: TGCGCCAGCAGCTCAAGTTGGGGTGAAGGGGAAAAACTGTTTTTT

d_call: .
clone_size: many
v_call: TRBV4-3
j_call: TRBJ2-1
cdr3_aa: CASSHHARGGNNEQFF
cdr3_nt: TGCGCCAGCAGCCACCATGCGCGTGGAGGAAACAATGAGCAGTTCTTC